This record concerns one TCR beta chain sequence. Its antigen is not identified. These data are taken from a study of T cell responses to AZD1222 COVID-19 vaccine. The study, taken as a whole, reports: Targets within unmutated variant regions were reportedly found for nearly half of spike-specific TCRs.

Germline V gives CDR1 MNHEY, CDR2 SVGAGI. The CDR3 sequence is 14 residues long. Trimming took off 0 bases at V and 5 bases at J, with 8 bases between the two ends. Repertoires were generated with immunoSEQ multiplex PCR, while TCRdb's copy carries only in-frame clones and drops some. The data hold tens of thousands of clones, with 80% observed a single time. The chain couples TRBV6-5 to TRBJ2-1; D not certain. The sample consisted of peripheral blood, taken 28 days after the second dose of the MenACWY control vaccine. The source is an adult who received the MenACWY meningococcal vaccine as a control. The CDR3 sequence: CASSYSFRNNEQFF. In nucleotides, the CDR3 is TGTGCCAGCAGTTACTCGTTCCGAAACAATGAGCAGTTCTTC.